The T cell receptor beta chain under discussion was sequenced for a study of cytomegalovirus exposure and HLA in healthy donors. About this clone itself: The antigen is unknown.

Germline lookup yields CDR1 MNHNS and CDR2 SASEGT. V was clipped by 0 bases and J by 5 bases, with 14 bases between them. The CDR3 length is 15 residues. Study results and limitations: Clonal expansion, a later analysis showed, was greater in HLA-associated TCR beta chains than in equally common others.

PCR used 60 Vbeta primers and 13 Jbeta primers. Assay: immunoSEQ multiplex PCR; the TCRdb copy retains only in-frame clones and omits some. The profile shows a few hundred thousand clones, just over 75% of them singletons. This TCR was sampled from a woman aged 55-69 years in good health and CMV-seropositive. The sample was PBMCs. The V call is TRBV6-1, the J call TRBJ2-7; weak D call: TRBD1 (5 bases). The chain's CDR3 is CASSEALAGSHEQYF. In nucleotides, the CDR3 is TGTGCCAGCAGTGAAGCATTGGCAGGGTCCCACGAGCAGTACTTC.